This T cell receptor (beta chain) was sequenced during a study of blood T cells in healthy people across ages. The authors ran a second PCR of roughly 6 to 11 cycles using a sample-barcoded 5' primer and a J-beta primer mix. TCRdb reanalysed the 5' RACE reads using MiXCR and keeps one entry per CDR3 protein. The sample yields 800,000 to 1,300,000 distinct CDR3 sequences, around 25% seen once. There are a few counts of this clonotype. The V gene's germline CDR1 is MNHEY and CDR2 SMNVEV (reference sequence). CDR3 length: 14 amino acids. Trimming removed 6 bases at V and 1 base at J, with 10 bases between. The data were also submitted as part of a second study, on T cells of mothers and their children.

The source is a girl aged 2 to 9 in good health. The sequenced sample consisted of blood. The chain recombines TRBV27 with TRBJ2-1; the D is unclear. CDR3 DNA sequence: TGTGCCAGCAGGGGTCCCCCATCCTACAATGAGCAGTTCTTC. Amino acid sequence: CASRGPPSYNEQFF.